The 32 T cell receptor beta chains reported below all come from one sample, sequenced in a study of human T cells and chemical hapten exposure. Time point meaning: pre-sensitization, week 0. Treatment: therapeutic diphenylcyclopropenone sensitization with weekly scalp DPC. TCRdb itself ran the RACE reads through MiXCR, one entry per CDR3 protein. The repertoire has roughly 40,000 distinct CDR3 sequences, roughly an eighth of them found once; the top ten carry 4.5% to 6%. Sequencing was performed on whole blood, taken in connection with sensitization to the hapten diphenylcyclopropenone (DPC). The receptors were gathered from a woman in her twenties or thirties with alopecia areata. Some clones in this sample may be carry-over from other donors' samples.

In this sample, this clonotype turned up many times. The chain is built from TRBV11-2 and TRBJ2-7, with unresolved D. The germline V gene encodes CDR1 SGHAT and CDR2 FQNNGV. The CDR3 sequence is 14 residues long. V lost 4 bases and J lost 0, with 10 bases in between. CDR3 in DNA: TGTGCCAGCAGCTCGACGACGGACTCCTACGAGCAGTACTTC. It encodes CASSSTTDSYEQYF.

This clonotype was found a few times. The chain carries TRBV20-1 and TRBJ1-2; the D is unclear. The CDR3 contains 15 residues. Germline CDR1 is DFQATT and CDR2 is SNEGSKA (reference sequence). V lost 2 bases and J 6 bases, leaving 19 bases between the germline ends. CDR3 coding DNA: TGCAGTGCTAGATCCCCCGGTAAAGGGCCGGATGGCTACACCTTC. Its protein is CSARSPGKGPDGYTF.

J is TRBJ1-6 and V is TRBV9; no definite D call. The CDR3 consists of 13 residues. Germline V CDR1 and CDR2: SGDLS, YYNGEE. V lost 0 bases, J lost 6 bases, and 4 bases lay in between. The CDR3 DNA reads TGTGCCAGCAGCGTAGCGGCTAATTCACCCCTCCACTTT. Amino acids: CASSVAANSPLHF.

This clonotype was seen repeatedly, ten times or more. This chain uses TRBV29-1 with TRBJ1-4, with TRBD1 matching over 7 bases. This CDR3 comprises 12 residues. The germline gives CDR1 SQVTM, CDR2 ANQGSEA. Trimming at V came to 6 bases and at J to 10 bases, leaving 8 bases not matched to a gene. The CDR3 reads CSVCGTDGKLFF. The CDR3 DNA follows: TGCAGCGTGTGCGGGACAGATGGAAAACTGTTTTTT.

A remark on this clonotype: A much larger clone sits a single nucleotide away, making a read error possible. This chain connects TRBV3-1 to TRBJ2-1; D is unclear. The CDR3 runs to 13 residues. Germline assignment: CDR1 LGHDT and CDR2 YNNKEL (reference sequence). The CDR3 is CASCQESYNEQFF. Written as DNA, the CDR3 is TGTGCCAGCTGCCAAGAAAGCTACAATGAGCAGTTCTTC.

This clonotype was seen repeatedly, ten times or more. V is TRBV20-1 and J is TRBJ1-1, with 7 nucleotides matching TRBD1. The germline V gene has CDR1 DFQATT and CDR2 SNEGSKA (reference sequence). Trimming took 4 bases from V and 5 from J; bases not matched to a gene: 7. The CDR3 totals 13 residues. The CDR3: CSANPFRGTEAFF. In nucleotides, the CDR3 is TGCAGTGCTAACCCCTTCAGGGGGACTGAAGCTTTCTTT.

Regarding this clonotype: The junction and the germline gene differ at one end; a read error may be behind it. The chain has TRBV6-5 and TRBJ1-6; D possibly corresponds to TRBD1 (6 bases). The CDR3 is 16 amino acids. Germline loops: CDR1 MNHEY, CDR2 SVGAGI. In DNA form, the CDR3 reads TGTACCAGCAGTTACGACAGGAGCTCCTATAATTCACCCCTCCACTTT. This encodes CTSSYDRSSYNSPLHF.

Of note for this clonotype: This sequence may be a read error, since a much larger clone differs from it by one base. The V call is TRBV28, the J call TRBJ2-7; no reliable D call. CDR3 length: 11 amino acids. Germline CDR1 MDHEN, CDR2 SYDVKM. The CDR3 loop reads CVSSLYDEQYF. In nucleotides, the CDR3 is TGTGTCAGCAGTCTATACGACGAGCAGTACTTC. The whole variable domain, filled in from reference TRBV28 and TRBJ2-7, reads DVKVTQSSRYLVKRTGEKVFLECVQDMDHENMFWYRQDPGLGLRLIYFSYDVKMKEKGDIPEGYSVSREKKERFSLILESASTNQTSMYLCVSSLYDEQYFGPGTRLTVT.

In its sample, this clonotype was seen a few times. The rearrangement links TRBV6-5 to TRBJ2-1; 7 nucleotides line up with TRBD2. The CDR3 spans 16 residues. J was trimmed by 4 bases and V by 6 bases; bases with no gene match: 12. Per germline, CDR1 MNHEY and CDR2 SVGAGI. The CDR3, as DNA: TGTGCCAGCAGCTCCGAGGCGGGAGTAAGGTACAATGAGCAGTTCTTC. Translating it yields CASSSEAGVRYNEQFF.

This clonotype showed up many times. This rearrangement joins TRBV13 to TRBJ2-2; no clear D. CDR1 is PRHDT, CDR2 FYEKMQ, per germline (reference sequence). Trimming took off 5 bases at V and 2 bases at J, with 15 bases between the two ends. There are 16 residues in the CDR3. This CDR3 is CASSPRLPTNTGELFF. Written as DNA, the CDR3 is TGTGCCAGCAGCCCCCGACTGCCTACAAACACCGGGGAGCTGTTTTTT.

The chain carries TRBV7-2 and TRBJ2-3, with D unresolved. The CDR3 totals 16 residues. With 1 base removed from V and 2 bases from J, the gap between germline ends came to 13 bases. The germline CDR1 and CDR2 sequences are SGHTA and FQGNSA. CDR3 nucleotides: TGTGCCAGCAGCTTAGGTGCGTCTACGCACACAGATACGCAGTATTTT. Amino acid sequence: CASSLGASTHTDTQYF. The full variable domain, in which reference TRBV7-2 and TRBJ2-3 provide the parts outside the CDR3, is GAGVSQSPSNKVTEKGKDVELRCDPISGHTALYWYRQSLGQGLEFLIYFQGNSAPDKSGLPSDRFSAERTGGSVSTLTIQRTQQEDSAVYLCASSLGASTHTDTQYFGPGTRLTVL.

Only a few counts were recorded for this clonotype. The chain has TRBV5-1 and TRBJ2-7; TRBD2 might be the D (5 bases). Germline values: CDR1 SGHRS, CDR2 YFSETQ. The CDR3 is made up of 15 amino acids. V lost 4 bases and J lost 2, with 16 bases in between. CDR3 residues: CASSGFGGSAYEQYF. In DNA form, the CDR3 reads TGCGCCAGCAGCGGTTTTGGAGGAAGCGCCTACGAGCAGTACTTC.

This clonotype was counted a few times. This chain joins TRBV29-1 and TRBJ1-1, with a possible D match to TRBD1 (5 bases). The germline gives CDR1 SQVTM, CDR2 ANQGSEA. CDR3 length equals 15 residues. Trimming left V 7 bases short and J 7 bases short, with 25 bases between. The CDR3 is CSADKGTGRDNEAFF. The CDR3, as DNA: TGCAGCGCCGACAAGGGTACAGGACGTGATAATGAAGCTTTCTTT. Full variable domain (outside the CDR3, taken from reference TRBV29-1 and TRBJ1-1): SAVISQKPSRDICQRGTSLTIQCQVDSQVTMMFWYRQQPGQSLTLIATANQGSEATYESGFVIDKFPISRPNLTFSTLTVSNMSPEDSSIYLCSADKGTGRDNEAFFGQGTRLTVV.

V and J are TRBV30 and TRBJ1-3; D remains ambiguous. CDR1 GTSNPN and CDR2 SVGIG come from the germline V gene (reference sequence). The germline V and J ends were trimmed by 2 bases and 2 bases, with 10 bases remaining between them. This CDR3 spans 14 amino acids. CDR3 nucleotides: TGTGCCTGGAGTCAAATCGGGGCTGGAAACACCATATATTTT. The encoded protein is CAWSQIGAGNTIYF.

This clonotype was seen many times. V usage is TRBV20-1 and J usage is TRBJ1-2; TRBD1 matches 7 bases. This CDR3 spans 10 amino acids. After removal of 5 bases from V and 7 bases from J, the junction contained 1 base not matched to a gene. Germline CDR1 DFQATT, CDR2 SNEGSKA (reference sequence). CDR3: CSAYRGGYTF. The CDR3 nucleotides are TGCAGTGCTTACAGGGGTGGCTACACCTTC.

This clonotype was counted many times. The chain has TRBV6-6 and TRBJ1-2; 7 bases agree with TRBD1. The germline V gene encodes CDR1 MNHNY and CDR2 SVGAGI (reference sequence). The CDR3 consists of 16 residues. The junction had 9 bases not matched to a gene; V was cut back by 0 bases and J by 5 bases. CDR3 residues: CASSYSFQGDRYGYTF. The CDR3, as DNA: TGTGCCAGCAGTTACTCGTTCCAGGGGGACAGATATGGCTACACCTTC.

This clonotype occurred a few times. The V and J genes are TRBV28 and TRBJ2-5, with D unresolved. In germline, CDR1 is MDHEN, CDR2 SYDVKM. V was trimmed by 4 bases and J by 7 bases, leaving 4 bases between them. The CDR3 runs to 10 residues. The CDR3 nucleotides are TGTGCCAGCAGTTACGGGACCCAGTACTTC. Protein product: CASSYGTQYF.

In its sample, this clonotype was seen many times. The chain joins TRBV28 to TRBJ2-1, with D uncertain. Trimming took off 5 bases at V and 10 bases at J, with 24 bases between the two ends. CDR3 length: 16 amino acids. CDR1 MDHEN and CDR2 SYDVKM come from the germline V gene. CDR3 DNA: TGTGCCAGCAGTCACATTTTGATGGGAACGATCGGAGAGCAGTTCTTC. As protein: CASSHILMGTIGEQFF.

A remark on this clonotype: Since the CDR3 does not end with the conserved phenylalanine or tryptophan, this likely comes from a read error. This chain connects TRBV4-1 to TRBJ2-4; 12 bases are shared with TRBD2. This CDR3 is built from 15 residues. Germline lookup yields CDR1 MGHRA and CDR2 YSYEKL. The CDR3 sequence: CSSSPGLAGKNIQYL. The CDR3 region has the DNA TGCTCCAGCAGCCCCGGACTAGCGGGAAAAAACATTCAGTACTTA.

This clonotype was detected many times. This chain joins TRBV7-8 and TRBJ2-7; 8 bases are shared with TRBD1. Germline assignment: CDR1 SGHVS and CDR2 FQNEAQ. The J segment lost 7 bases and the V segment lost 4 bases, leaving 6 bases of the junction unmatched. The CDR3 loop spans 13 amino acids. CDR3 bases: TGTGCCAGCAGCTGGAGGACAGGGAGGGAGCAGTACTTC. This codes for CASSWRTGREQYF.

The table lists this clonotype with a few counts. The chain joins TRBV11-1 to TRBJ2-7; D is possibly TRBD1 or TRBD2 (5 bases each). The CDR3 sequence is 14 residues long. The V and J ends lost 4 bases and 8 bases respectively, with 18 bases between them. Germline V gene lookup returns CDR1 SGHAT and CDR2 FQDESV (reference sequence). The CDR3 region is CASSSQGPPHQQYF. The CDR3, as DNA: TGTGCCAGCAGCTCCCAGGGACCCCCCCACCAGCAGTACTTC.

This clonotype was picked up a small number of times. The chain combines TRBV20-1 with TRBJ2-7, with 7 bases matching TRBD2. CDR1 and CDR2 from the germline V gene are DFQATT and SNEGSKA (reference sequence). V shed 3 bases, J shed 3 bases, and the junction held 5 bases outside the gene matches. The CDR3 length is 13 residues. CDR3 coding DNA: TGCAGTGCTAGGTATGAGCGGGGCTACGAGCAGTACTTC. It yields the protein CSARYERGYEQYF.

The gene calls are TRBV5-1 and TRBJ2-3; 9 bases match TRBD2. V was pared by 2 bases and J by 8 bases, with 15 bases of the junction left unmatched. The germline CDR1 and CDR2 sequences are SGHRS and YFSETQ. CDR3 length equals 17 residues. Here the CDR3 DNA reads TGCGCCAGCAGCTTTCTTCCGACTAGCGGTCGCAATGGTACGCAGTATTTT. It yields the protein CASSFLPTSGRNGTQYF.

At least ten counts were recorded for this clonotype. This sequence joins TRBV7-3 and TRBJ2-2; D call uncertain. Trimming took 5 bases from V and 2 from J, leaving 9 bases between them. Germline-derived CDR1 and CDR2 are SGHTA and FQGTGA. The CDR3 runs to 14 residues. The CDR3 is CASSPTANTGELFF. The CDR3 DNA sequence: TGTGCCAGCAGCCCCACGGCCAACACCGGGGAGCTGTTTTTT.

This clonotype was detected many times. The V and J genes are TRBV7-6 and TRBJ1-5; no firm D call. Trimming shortened V by 7 bases and J by 3 bases, and 16 bases separated the two germline ends. This CDR3 comprises 15 residues. Germline lookup yields CDR1 SGHVS and CDR2 FNYEAQ. CDR3 DNA: TGTGCCAGCACGCCATTTCCGGGCCACAATCAGCCCCAGCATTTT. Protein sequence: CASTPFPGHNQPQHF.

This chain uses TRBV5-6 with TRBJ1-1, with 8 positions matching TRBD1. CDR1 is SGHDT, CDR2 YYEEEE, per germline. With 0 bases clipped from V and 3 bases from J, the junction kept 10 bases outside the gene matches. CDR3 length equals 17 residues. Here the CDR3 DNA reads TGTGCCAGCAGCTTGGGACCAGGGGGCATAGGGGACACTGAAGCTTTCTTT. As protein: CASSLGPGGIGDTEAFF.

This clonotype was counted at least ten times. The rearrangement links TRBV18 to TRBJ2-1; 11 bases map to TRBD1. The CDR3 spans 14 residues. After removal of 3 bases from V and 8 bases from J, the junction contained 3 bases not matched to a gene. Looked up from germline, CDR1 is KGHSH and CDR2 is LQKENI. The CDR3 DNA sequence: TGTGCCAGCTCACCGGGACAGGGGGTCCATGAGCAGTTCTTC. Its protein product is CASSPGQGVHEQFF.

This clonotype was detected a few times. V and J are TRBV18 and TRBJ2-3, with D perhaps matching TRBD1 (6 bases). Trimming took 8 bases from V and 3 from J, leaving 27 bases between them. CDR1 KGHSH and CDR2 LQKENI come from the germline V gene. The CDR3 spans 18 residues. The CDR3 region is CASRTTAGEPGPTDTQYF. As DNA, the CDR3 is TGTGCCAGCCGGACCACGGCAGGGGAGCCGGGCCCAACAGATACGCAGTATTTT.

This clonotype has a count of ten or more. The CDR3 region has the DNA TGTGCCAGCAGGGCTAGCGGGAGTGACACCGGGGAGCTGTTTTTT. This encodes CASRASGSDTGELFF. V is TRBV6-2 or TRBV6-3 and J is TRBJ2-2, with TRBD2 identical over 10 bases. V dropped 6 bases and J dropped 3; count of bases not matched to a gene: 4. Germline CDR1 reads MNHEY; CDR2 reads SVGEGT. This CDR3 spans 15 amino acids.

V usage is TRBV7-3 and J usage is TRBJ2-3; D may be TRBD1 or TRBD2 (5 bases each). The CDR3 extends over 14 amino acids. Germline CDR1 and CDR2: SGHTA and FQGTGA. Trimming shortened V by 1 base and J by 5 bases, and 10 bases separated the two germline ends. Written as DNA, the CDR3 is TGTGCCAGCAGCTTAATCGGGGCGAGAGATACGCAGTATTTT. It yields the protein CASSLIGARDTQYF.

The CDR3 reads CASSPLSPGRSGPGELFF. The CDR3 DNA sequence: TGTGCCAGCAGTCCCTTGTCCCCGGGACGGTCGGGGCCGGGGGAGCTGTTTTTT. The chain uses TRBV6-6 and TRBJ2-2; D possibly matches TRBD1 or TRBD2 (5 bases each). Between the trimmed V and J ends, which lost 5 bases and 8 bases, there was a span of 27 bases. Germline lookup yields CDR1 MNHNY and CDR2 SVGAGI (reference sequence). The CDR3 contains 18 residues.

The table lists this clonotype with a few counts. The chain couples TRBV7-9 to TRBJ2-1, with a weak D call TRBD2 (6 bases). The CDR3 covers 15 residues. Germline assignment: CDR1 SEHNR and CDR2 FQNEAQ (reference sequence). V lost 3 bases and J lost 5, with 14 bases in between. In DNA, the CDR3 is TGTGCCAGCAGCTTCCTTTCTAGCGCCCACAATGAGCAGTTCTTC. Amino acids: CASSFLSSAHNEQFF.